Following are 15 T cell receptor beta chains from one sample sequenced in a study of T-cell reconstitution after alpha-beta-depleted transplantation in children. This sample's TCRbeta library carried unique molecular identifier barcodes. MiXCR, applied by TCRdb to the PCR reads, yields one record per CDR3 protein. The sample contains approximately 290,000 distinct CDR3 sequences, around a tenth of which appear only once. The sample in question was peripheral blood, obtained 180 days after TCRalphabeta/CD19-depleted stem cell transplant. The receptor source for this set is a male patient aged 2 to 10 who had a stem cell transplant for chronic granulomatous disease, so the T cells may come from the graft donor.

About this clonotype: Being one base from a much bigger clone, this may be a read error. The gene calls are TRBV2 and TRBJ2-2, with D possibly matching TRBD1 (6 bases). The CDR3 totals 14 residues. Per germline, CDR1 SNHLY and CDR2 FYNNEI. The CDR3 loop reads CASCEGVGTGELFF. In DNA, the CDR3 is TGTGCCAGCTGTGAGGGGGTCGGCACCGGGGAGCTGTTTTTT.

The sample holds many counts of this clonotype. The rearrangement links TRBV9 to TRBJ2-5; 10 nucleotides line up with TRBD2. Trimming took 3 bases from V and 1 from J; bases not matched to a gene: 9. The CDR3 totals 17 residues. Germline CDR1 is SGDLS and CDR2 is YYNGEE. CDR3 protein: CASSAYPGLATQETQYF. The CDR3 DNA is TGTGCCAGCAGCGCATACCCGGGACTAGCGACCCAAGAGACCCAGTACTTC.

In this sample, this clonotype turned up many times. The chain links TRBV12-3 or TRBV12-4 to TRBJ1-1; D perhaps matches TRBD1 (6 bases). V lost 2 bases to trimming and J lost 10 bases, with 14 bases between them. The CDR3 spans 13 residues. DNA for the CDR3: TGTGCCAGCAGTTTACGACAGGTCCTCCCAGCTTTCTTT. This codes for CASSLRQVLPAFF.

This clonotype has ten or more counts. The CDR3 DNA reads TGTGCCAGCAGCTTGGGCACCCTCCGAGGTGAGCAGTTCTTC. It encodes CASSLGTLRGEQFF. This chain uses TRBV7-9 with TRBJ2-1; no reliable D call. CDR3 length: 14 amino acids. Germline loops: CDR1 SEHNR, CDR2 FQNEAQ (reference sequence). Trimming removed 3 bases from V and 9 bases from J, with 15 bases in between.

The CDR3 loop reads CASSLRVAGGTDTQYF. CDR3 nucleotide sequence: TGTGCCAGCAGTTTACGGGTGGCGGGTGGCACAGATACGCAGTATTTT. The chain combines TRBV12-3 or TRBV12-4 with TRBJ2-3, with a tentative D call TRBD2 (5 bases). This CDR3 contains 16 residues. V shed 2 bases and J shed 1 base, with 13 bases lying between them.

This clonotype was picked up many times. This chain joins TRBV10-2 and TRBJ2-1, with TRBD2 matching over 9 bases. This CDR3 comprises 16 residues. V lost 0 bases to trimming and J lost 5 bases; unmatched junction nucleotides: 5. Germline V gene lookup returns CDR1 WSHSY and CDR2 SAAADI. The CDR3 coding sequence is TGCGCCAGCAGTGAGTCGAGCGGGAGGAACGACAATGAGCAGTTCTTC. Amino acid sequence: CASSESSGRNDNEQFF.

This clonotype appeared once. This sequence may be a read error, since a much larger clone differs from it by one base. The chain has TRBV5-1 and TRBJ2-2; 13 bases map to TRBD2. This CDR3 is 16 amino acids long. The germline V gene has CDR1 SGHRS and CDR2 YFSETQ. CDR3 DNA sequence: TGCGCCAGCAGCTCGGGACTAGCGGGGAACACCGGGGAGCTGATTTTT. Its protein is CASSSGLAGNTGELIF.

This clonotype was seen at least ten times. The genes are TRBV7-2 and TRBJ2-7; D gene ambiguous. The CDR3 consists of 10 residues. CDR1 SGHTA and CDR2 FQGNSA come from the germline V gene. V lost 8 bases and J lost 4, with 6 bases in between. In DNA, the CDR3 is TGTGCCAGCGGTGAATACGAGCAGTACTTC. It is translated as CASGEYEQYF.

This clonotype was observed many times. The rearrangement uses TRBV20-1 and TRBJ2-7; tentatively, D is TRBD1 (6 bases). The CDR3 runs 13 residues. V lost 1 base and J 6 bases, leaving 13 bases between the germline ends. In germline, CDR1 is DFQATT, CDR2 SNEGSKA (reference sequence). The CDR3 spells CSARVTGLSEQYF. The CDR3 DNA follows: TGCAGTGCTAGAGTAACAGGGTTGAGCGAGCAGTACTTC.

Of note for this clonotype: This could be a read error, since a much larger clone is one nucleotide away. The chain combines TRBV6-2 or TRBV6-3 with TRBJ2-3, with D maybe TRBD2 (6 bases). V was shortened by 4 bases and J by 3 bases, with 14 bases between the two germline ends. CDR1 and CDR2 from the germline V gene are MNHEY and SVGEGT. The CDR3 sequence is 15 residues long. In DNA, the CDR3 is TGTGCCAGCAGTTCAGAAGGAGGGCGGACAGATACGCAGTATTTT. This encodes CASSSEGGRTDTQYF.

This clonotype was detected ten times or more. V usage is TRBV28 and J usage is TRBJ2-7, with D unresolved. CDR1 MDHEN and CDR2 SYDVKM come from the germline V gene. The CDR3 spans 16 residues. The germline V and J ends were trimmed by 5 bases and 2 bases, with 19 bases remaining between them. CDR3 region: CASSPRLYRSTYEQYF. The CDR3 DNA is TGTGCCAGCAGTCCAAGACTCTACCGATCTACCTACGAGCAGTACTTC.

This clonotype was picked up many times. The chain recombines TRBV7-9 with TRBJ2-7, with D perhaps TRBD1 (5 bases). CDR3 length equals 13 residues. Trimming cost V 2 bases and J 7 bases, with 12 bases left between them. CDR1 and CDR2 from the germline V gene are SEHNR and FQNEAQ (reference sequence). This CDR3 is CASSLTGGWEQYF. In nucleotides, the CDR3 is TGTGCCAGCAGCTTAACAGGTGGTTGGGAGCAGTACTTC.

At least ten counts were recorded for this clonotype. This chain joins TRBV7-3 and TRBJ2-2; 7 nucleotides align to TRBD1. This CDR3 spans 15 amino acids. Per the germline V gene, CDR1 is SGHTA and CDR2 is FQGTGA. V shed 4 bases and J 7 bases; nucleotides not matched to a gene: 9. In DNA form, the CDR3 reads TGTGCCAGCAGCTCTACAGGGGACGGGATCGGGGAGCTGTTTTTT. This gives the protein CASSSTGDGIGELFF. Variable domain in full (rest from reference TRBV7-3 and TRBJ2-2): GAGVSQTPSNKVTEKGKYVELRCDPISGHTALYWYRQSLGQGPEFLIYFQGTGAADDSGLPNDRFFAVRPEGSVSTLKIQRTERGDSAVYLCASSSTGDGIGELFFGEGSRLTVL.

The sample holds many counts of this clonotype. This chain links TRBV5-1 with TRBJ2-3; TRBD1 agrees at 11 bases. The junction had 2 bases not matched to a gene; V was cut back by 6 bases and J by 2 bases. CDR1 and CDR2 (germline): SGHRS, YFSETQ. The CDR3 sequence is 14 residues long. For the CDR3, the DNA is TGCGCCAGCAACGGACAGGGGGCCACAGATACGCAGTATTTT. Its translation: CASNGQGATDTQYF.

In this sample, this clonotype turned up many times. The rearrangement joins TRBV6-5 to TRBJ2-7; TRBD1 might be the D (5 bases). The length of the CDR3 is 17 residues. Germline CDR1 reads MNHEY; CDR2 reads SVGAGI. Trimming removed 0 bases from V and 2 bases from J, with 17 bases in between. The CDR3 protein is CASSYSIPPGITYEQYF. The CDR3 coding sequence is TGTGCCAGCAGTTACTCGATCCCCCCAGGGATCACCTACGAGCAGTACTTC.